These 13 T cell receptor beta chains share one sample of origin, sequenced in a study of blood T cell repertoires in COVID-19. Clones were read by immunoSEQ multiplex PCR, and TCRdb kept only the in-frame ones, dropping some. The table includes 130,000 or so clones, around 89% detected once. Sequencing used peripheral blood. These receptors all come from a man aged 45-60 years with active or convalescent COVID-19.

The chain uses TRBV9 and TRBJ1-1, with 7 bases fitting TRBD1. Germline loops: CDR1 SGDLS, CDR2 YYNGEE. Trimming at V came to 4 bases and at J to 6 bases, leaving 6 bases not matched to a gene. The CDR3 runs 13 residues. CDR3 nucleotides: TGTGCCAGCAGCCCTCGACAGGGAGCTGAAGCTTTCTTT. Its protein product is CASSPRQGAEAFF.

The chain has TRBV5-1 and TRBJ2-4; 11 positions match TRBD2. The junction had 4 bases not matched to a gene; V was cut back by 4 bases and J by 7 bases. Germline lookup yields CDR1 SGHRS and CDR2 YFSETQ. This CDR3 comprises 14 residues. In DNA, the CDR3 is TGCGCCAGCAGCATCGGGACTAGCGGTAACATTCAGTACTTC. It is translated as CASSIGTSGNIQYF.

J is TRBJ2-2 and V is TRBV30; TRBD2 matches 14 bases. The CDR3 contains 17 residues. Germline CDR1 GTSNPN, CDR2 SVGIG (reference sequence). V lost 5 bases, J lost 6 bases, and 11 bases stayed unmatched. In nucleotides, the CDR3 is TGTGCCTGGGGGACTAGCGGGAGAGTGATTAGGTCCGGGGAGCTGTTTTTT. It translates to CAWGTSGRVIRSGELFF.

This clone was detected once. The V and J genes are TRBV19 and TRBJ1-5; possibly TRBD1 for D (5 bases). V was pared by 3 bases and J by 4 bases, with 10 bases between. The CDR3 sequence is 14 residues long. Germline V gene data show CDR1 as LNHDA and CDR2 as SQIVND (reference sequence). In DNA, the CDR3 is TGTGCCAGTAGTATCCAGGGCAGAAATCAGCCCCAGCATTTT. The encoded protein is CASSIQGRNQPQHF.

The rearrangement links TRBV5-1 to TRBJ1-2; the D gene is possibly TRBD1 (5 bases). There are 13 residues in the CDR3. V was pared by 6 bases and J by 4 bases, with 13 bases between. From germline, CDR1 is SGHRS and CDR2 YFSETQ. DNA of the CDR3: TGCGCCAGCACCACGGGGGGTGGCTATGGCTACACCTTC. Protein product: CASTTGGGYGYTF.

This chain links TRBV12-5 with TRBJ2-3; D gene ambiguous. The germline V gene has CDR1 LGHNT and CDR2 FRNRAP. The CDR3 covers 15 residues. CDR3 amino acids: CASSLFEAPTDTQYF. CDR3 coding DNA: TGTGCCTCCTCCCTGTTTGAAGCCCCCACAGATACGCAGTATTTT.

This rearrangement joins TRBV10-3 to TRBJ2-7, with 12 bases identical to TRBD2. V trimming: 10 bases; J trimming: 5 bases; junction bases outside the gene matches: 9. From germline, CDR1 is ENHRY and CDR2 SYGVKD. The CDR3 is made up of 14 amino acids. CDR3 in amino acids: CATSGTSGFNEQYF. As DNA, the CDR3 is TGTGCCACCTCCGGGACTAGCGGGTTCAACGAGCAGTACTTC.

The chain employs TRBV7-2 and TRBJ1-1; TRBD1 agrees at 11 bases. Trimming cost V 2 bases and J 4 bases; bases outside gene matches: 12. This CDR3 is 18 amino acids long. Germline V gene data show CDR1 as SGHTA and CDR2 as FQGNSA. In DNA, the CDR3 is TGTGCCAGCAGCTTATATGGGATGACCGGGACAGGGGGCACTGAAGCTTTCTTT. Translation gives CASSLYGMTGTGGTEAFF.

The gene calls are TRBV6-5 and TRBJ1-2; 8 nucleotides align to TRBD1. Germline-derived CDR1 and CDR2 are MNHEY and SVGAGI. V lost 6 bases to trimming and J lost 6 bases; unmatched junction nucleotides: 6. CDR3 length: 13 amino acids. The CDR3 nucleotides read TGTGCCAGCAGACGACAGGGGAAGGATGGCTACACCTTC. This encodes CASRRQGKDGYTF.

V is TRBV24-1 and J is TRBJ2-5; 13 bases map to TRBD2. Germline lookup yields CDR1 KGHDR and CDR2 SFDVKD. The junction had 8 bases not matched to a gene; V was cut back by 0 bases and J by 5 bases. There are 18 residues in the CDR3. This CDR3 is CATSDLRTSGSLGETQYF. CDR3 nucleotide sequence: TGTGCCACCAGTGATTTGAGGACTAGCGGGAGTCTGGGGGAGACCCAGTACTTC.

The chain recombines TRBV6-5 with TRBJ2-1; D perhaps matches TRBD2 (5 bases). V was clipped by 8 bases and J by 8 bases, with 13 bases between them. Germline lookup yields CDR1 MNHEY and CDR2 SVGAGI. The CDR3 contains 12 residues. The CDR3 protein is CASQLDFHEQFF. The CDR3 DNA sequence: TGTGCCAGCCAGTTGGACTTTCATGAGCAGTTCTTC.

This clone was observed once. This chain uses TRBV6-4 with TRBJ1-2; 7 bases fit TRBD1. This CDR3 has 15 residues. The V segment lost 5 bases and the J segment 2 bases; nucleotides outside the gene matches: 8. From germline, CDR1 is MRHNA and CDR2 SNTAGT. The CDR3 region has the DNA TGTGCCAGCAGTCGCACCGGGACAGCAAACTATGGCTACACCTTC. Residues: CASSRTGTANYGYTF.

The V call is TRBV30, the J call TRBJ2-7; 9 positions agree with TRBD1. The CDR3 totals 13 residues. The trim removed 6 bases at V and 6 bases at J, leaving 9 bases unmatched. CDR1 is GTSNPN and CDR2 is SVGIG in the germline V gene (reference sequence). CDR3 DNA sequence: TGTGCCTGCCGGTTGGACAGGGGTTCCGAGCAGTACTTC. Its translation: CACRLDRGSEQYF.